The present entry profiles one TCR beta chain with its context. In the authors' workflow: Counts of nucleated cells, estimated from reference gene primer amplification, were obtained. The repertoire was sequenced with immunoSEQ multiplex PCR; TCRdb's copy has only in-frame clones and lacks some. D and trimming were read from the DNA, whereas the V and J calls and clone size are those reported in that table. Found here are 310,000 or so clones, about nine tenths of them singletons; the top ten hold about 2.2%. The source of the sample is a study of blood T cell repertoires in COVID-19. Study information: The origin of the acute and convalescent COVID-19 samples was the United States, Italy and Spain. Nucleic acid was either cDNA or gDNA, and it came from T cells, B-cell-depleted T cells, or PBMCs.

Sequencing was performed on peripheral blood. The clonotype was recovered from a woman aged 50 to 60 who had recovered from COVID-19.

The CDR3 DNA sequence: TGTGCCAGCTCACCAGAAGCGCCTTCCTCCTACAATGAGCAGTTCTTC. This gives the protein CASSPEAPSSYNEQFF. The V gene is TRBV18, the J gene TRBJ2-1; D not resolved. Germline assignment: CDR1 KGHSH and CDR2 LQKENI. The CDR3 consists of 16 residues. Trimming removed 2 bases from V and 0 bases from J, with 11 bases in between. Together with reference TRBV18 and TRBJ2-1, the CDR3 gives the full variable domain: NAGVMQNPRHLVRRRGQEARLRCSPMKGHSHVYWYRQLPEEGLKFMVYLQKENIIDESGMPKERFSAEFPKEGPSILRIQQVVRGDSAAYFCASSPEAPSSYNEQFFGPGTRLTVL.